The next 12 T cell receptor beta chains were all read from a single sample in a study of blood T cells in healthy people across ages. Primers used in a second PCR of roughly 7 to 12 cycles were a sample-barcoded 5' primer and a J-beta primer mix. Each CDR3 protein is one row after TCRdb ran MiXCR on the 5' RACE reads. There are approximately 1.5 million distinct CDR3 sequences in the sample; roughly 32% occur only once, and 10% to 12% lies in the top ten. The sample was blood. These receptors were obtained from a woman aged 25-40 years in good health.

J is TRBJ2-5 and V is TRBV29-1; no reliable D call. Per the germline V gene, CDR1 is SQVTM and CDR2 is ANQGSEA. The CDR3 runs to 12 residues. The V gene lost 6 bases and the J gene lost 5 bases, with 13 bases spanning the gap. In nucleotides, the CDR3 is TGCAGCGTCCTACATGGAGTGGAGACCCAGTACTTC. Amino acid sequence: CSVLHGVETQYF.

This clonotype was recorded at least ten times. The rearrangement joins TRBV6-5 to TRBJ2-5, with 8 bases fitting TRBD2. The CDR3 is 14 amino acids. V lost 7 bases, J lost 5 bases, and 9 bases stayed unmatched. The germline V gene encodes CDR1 MNHEY and CDR2 SVGAGI. CDR3 nucleotides: TGTGCCAGCACGTCCGGGGGGGCGGTGGAGACCCAGTACTTC. It translates to CASTSGGAVETQYF.

The chain recombines TRBV9 with TRBJ2-5, with D tentatively TRBD1 or TRBD2 (5 bases each). Germline V lookup: CDR1 SGDLS, CDR2 YYNGEE. The CDR3 is 15 amino acids. Trimming shortened V by 4 bases and J by 2 bases, and 15 bases separated the two germline ends. The CDR3 DNA reads as TGTGCCAGCAGCAACCGGGACGGGGAACAAGAGACCCAGTACTTC. Protein sequence: CASSNRDGEQETQYF.

About this clonotype: This may stem from a read error, because a much larger clone lies one nucleotide away. This chain connects TRBV7-3 to TRBJ2-1; TRBD1 matches at 8 bases. CDR3 size: 15 residues. The germline gives CDR1 SGHTA, CDR2 FQGTGA. CDR3 sequence: CAGSLGRGLYNEQFF. The CDR3 bases are TGTGCCGGCAGCTTGGGCAGGGGGCTTTACAATGAGCAGTTCTTC.

This clonotype was seen only a few times. This chain joins TRBV29-1 and TRBJ2-3; a possible D gene is TRBD1 (7 bases). This CDR3 is built from 15 residues. Trimming cost V 1 base and J 4 bases, with 15 bases left between them. The germline V gene has CDR1 SQVTM and CDR2 ANQGSEA. In nucleotides, the CDR3 is TGCAGCGTTGAAGGCAACAGGGGAGGCCCAGATACGCAGTATTTT. Encoded protein: CSVEGNRGGPDTQYF.

The count of this clonotype is one. The chain is built from TRBV6-1 and TRBJ2-7, with a possible D match to TRBD1 (5 bases). The germline V gene has CDR1 MNHNS and CDR2 SASEGT. The CDR3 extends over 10 amino acids. V lost 11 bases and J lost 11, with 16 bases in between. The CDR3 DNA reads TGTGCCTCTTATTCGGTCAGGGAGTACTTC. This gives the protein CASYSVREYF.

There are a few counts of this clonotype. V usage is TRBV29-1 and J usage is TRBJ2-1; D is perhaps TRBD2 (6 bases). Germline values: CDR1 SQVTM, CDR2 ANQGSEA. The CDR3 length is 13 residues. Trimming took off 6 bases at V and 5 bases at J, with 14 bases between the two ends. The CDR3 DNA sequence: TGCAGCGTGAGCGTTACTAGCAACAATGAGCAGTTCTTC. Amino acids: CSVSVTSNNEQFF.

The chain uses TRBV7-3 and TRBJ2-2; D not resolved. There are 15 residues in the CDR3. V was trimmed by 5 bases and J by 2 bases, leaving 12 bases between them. CDR1 and CDR2 (germline): SGHTA, FQGTGA. CDR3 sequence: CASSPDGPNTGELFF. The CDR3, as DNA: TGTGCCAGCAGCCCAGATGGACCTAACACCGGGGAGCTGTTTTTT.

Here the CDR3 reads CASSRSDRVNTEAFF. CDR3 bases: TGCGCCAGCAGCCGATCTGACAGGGTAAACACTGAAGCTTTCTTT. The chain joins TRBV4-1 to TRBJ1-1; 7 bases agree with TRBD1. V lost 4 bases and J lost 2; bases outside the gene matches: 7. There are 15 residues in the CDR3. Germline lookup yields CDR1 MGHRA and CDR2 YSYEKL.

This clonotype was observed a handful of times. J is TRBJ2-5 and V is TRBV2; either TRBD1 or TRBD2 may supply D (6 bases each). Germline V lookup: CDR1 SNHLY, CDR2 FYNNEI. The CDR3 has 16 amino acids. V lost 6 bases and J lost 3, with 20 bases in between. CDR3 bases: TGTGCCAGCAGGCGTGAGGGGGGCATGGGGGAAGAGACCCAGTACTTC. Residues: CASRREGGMGEETQYF.

The chain couples TRBV10-2 to TRBJ1-2, with D uncertain. V was cut by 4 bases and J by 4 bases, with 10 bases left in between. Per the germline V gene, CDR1 is WSHSY and CDR2 is SAAADI. The CDR3 spans 13 residues. CDR3 bases: TGCGCCAGCAGTGCGGACGGTCGCTATGGCTACACCTTC. Translation gives CASSADGRYGYTF.

The table lists this clonotype with a few counts. The chain employs TRBV20-1 and TRBJ2-5, with 9 positions matching TRBD2. CDR1 DFQATT and CDR2 SNEGSKA come from the germline V gene (reference sequence). The trim removed 7 bases at V and 0 bases at J, leaving 9 bases unmatched. This CDR3 has 15 amino acids. The CDR3 reads CSGEVAGENQETQYF. DNA for the CDR3: TGCAGTGGAGAGGTAGCGGGAGAGAACCAAGAGACCCAGTACTTC.